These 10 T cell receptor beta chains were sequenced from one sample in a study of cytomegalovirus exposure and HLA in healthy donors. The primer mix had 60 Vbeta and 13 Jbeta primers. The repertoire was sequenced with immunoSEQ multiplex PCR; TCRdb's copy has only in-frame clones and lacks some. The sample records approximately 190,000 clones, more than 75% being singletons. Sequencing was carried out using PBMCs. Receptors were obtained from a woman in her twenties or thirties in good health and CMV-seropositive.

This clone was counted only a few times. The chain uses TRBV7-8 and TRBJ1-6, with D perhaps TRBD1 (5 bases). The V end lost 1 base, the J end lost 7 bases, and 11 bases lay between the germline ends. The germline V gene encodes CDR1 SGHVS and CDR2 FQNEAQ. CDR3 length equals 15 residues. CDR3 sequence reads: CASSLGLPGNSPLHF. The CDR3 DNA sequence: TGTGCCAGCAGCTTAGGGTTGCCAGGGAATTCACCCCTCCACTTT.

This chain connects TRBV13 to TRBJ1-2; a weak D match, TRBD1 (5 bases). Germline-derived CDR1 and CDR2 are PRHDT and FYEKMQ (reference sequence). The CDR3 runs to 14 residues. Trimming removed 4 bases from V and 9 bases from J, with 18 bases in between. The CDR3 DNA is TGTGCCAGCAGCTGGCGGGGGGTTTGGACGAGCTACACCTTC. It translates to CASSWRGVWTSYTF.

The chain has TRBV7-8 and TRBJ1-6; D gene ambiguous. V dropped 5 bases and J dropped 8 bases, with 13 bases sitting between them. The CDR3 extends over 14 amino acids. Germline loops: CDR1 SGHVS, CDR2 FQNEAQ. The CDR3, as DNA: TGTGCCAGCAGCCCCGGACTTAAGGATTCACCCCTCCACTTT. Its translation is CASSPGLKDSPLHF. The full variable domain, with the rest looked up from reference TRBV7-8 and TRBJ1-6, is GAGVSQSPRYKVAKRGQDVALRCDPISGHVSLFWYQQALGQGPEFLTYFQNEAQLDKSGLPSDRFFAERPEGSVSTLKIQRTQQEDSAVYLCASSPGLKDSPLHFGNGTRLTVT.

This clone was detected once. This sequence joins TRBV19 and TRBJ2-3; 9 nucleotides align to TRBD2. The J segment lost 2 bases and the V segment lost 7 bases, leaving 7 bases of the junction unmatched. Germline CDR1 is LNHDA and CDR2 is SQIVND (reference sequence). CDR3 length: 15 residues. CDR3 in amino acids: CASTPAGGTTDTQYF. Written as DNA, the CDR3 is TGTGCCAGTACCCCAGCGGGGGGAACCACAGATACGCAGTATTTT.

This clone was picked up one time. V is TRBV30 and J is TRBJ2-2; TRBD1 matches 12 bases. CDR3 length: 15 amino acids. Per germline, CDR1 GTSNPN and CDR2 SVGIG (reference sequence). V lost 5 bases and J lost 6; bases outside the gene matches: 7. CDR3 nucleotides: TGTGCCTGGCTCCGGGACAGGGGGCGGGCCGGGGAGCTGTTTTTT. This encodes CAWLRDRGRAGELFF. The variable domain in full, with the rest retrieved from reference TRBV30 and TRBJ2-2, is SQTIHQWPATLVQPVGSPLSLECTVEGTSNPNLYWYRQAAGRGLQLLFYSVGIGQISSEVPQNLSASRPQDRQFILSSKKLLLSDSGFYLCAWLRDRGRAGELFFGEGSRLTVL.

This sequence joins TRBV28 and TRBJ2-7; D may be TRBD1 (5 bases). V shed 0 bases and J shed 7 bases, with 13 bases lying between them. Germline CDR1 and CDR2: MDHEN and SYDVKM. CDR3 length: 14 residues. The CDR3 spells CASSLWYGAPEQYF. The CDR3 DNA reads TGTGCCAGCAGTTTATGGTATGGGGCTCCGGAGCAGTACTTC.

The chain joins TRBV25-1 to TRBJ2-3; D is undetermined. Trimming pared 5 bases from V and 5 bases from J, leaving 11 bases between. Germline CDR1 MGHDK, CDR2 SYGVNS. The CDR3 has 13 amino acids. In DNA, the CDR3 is TGTGCCAGCAGTCCCCTAGAGGAAGATACGCAGTATTTT. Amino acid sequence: CASSPLEEDTQYF. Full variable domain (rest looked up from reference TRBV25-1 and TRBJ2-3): EADIYQTPRYLVIGTGKKITLECSQTMGHDKMYWYQQDPGMELHLIHYSYGVNSTEKGDLSSESTVSRIRTEHFPLTLESARPSHTSQYLCASSPLEEDTQYFGPGTRLTVL.

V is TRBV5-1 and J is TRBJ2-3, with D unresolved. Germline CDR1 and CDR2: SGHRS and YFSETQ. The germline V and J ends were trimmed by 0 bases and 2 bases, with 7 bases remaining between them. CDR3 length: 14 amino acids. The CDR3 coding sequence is TGCGCCAGCAGCTTGGAGACACCCACAGATACGCAGTATTTT. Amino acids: CASSLETPTDTQYF.

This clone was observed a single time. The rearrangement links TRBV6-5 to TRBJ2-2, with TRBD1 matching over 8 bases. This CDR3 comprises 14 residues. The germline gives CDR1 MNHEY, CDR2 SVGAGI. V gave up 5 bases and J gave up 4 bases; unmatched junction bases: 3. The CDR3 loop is CASSQGAGTGELFF. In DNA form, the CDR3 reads TGTGCCAGCAGTCAGGGGGCGGGCACCGGGGAGCTGTTTTTT.

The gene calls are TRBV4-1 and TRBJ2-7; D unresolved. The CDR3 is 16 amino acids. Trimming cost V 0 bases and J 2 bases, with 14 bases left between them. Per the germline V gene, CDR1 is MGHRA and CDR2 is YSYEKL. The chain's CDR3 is CASSQDTGNRPYEQYF. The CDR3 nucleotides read TGCGCCAGCAGCCAAGACACGGGTAACCGTCCCTACGAGCAGTACTTC.